Listed below are T cell receptor beta chains from one sample, sequenced in a study of regulatory T cells in long-lasting Graves disease. TCRdb reanalysed the multiplex PCR reads using MiXCR and keeps one entry per CDR3 protein. The profile covers 530,000 or so distinct CDR3 sequences, with about 14% appearing a single time and 10% taken by the ten largest. This same sample was also part of a study on T cells in Graves' hyperthyroidism and ophthalmopathy.

Sequenced here: peripheral blood mononuclear cells (PBMCs), sampled at new diagnosis, from a patient treated with antithyroid drugs. These receptors originate from a man aged 25 to 40 with Graves disease. Both conserved end residues are part of each CDR3. A D gene is named only where the DNA matches it firmly. Some rows mark clone size as missing; the rest say once, few, many or name a class of expanded clone.

size	J	V	length	D	CDR3	DNA
many	TRBJ2-4	TRBV2	15	TRBD1	CASSEIGQGQNIQYF	TGTGCCAGCAGTGAAATAGGACAGGGTCAGAACATTCAGTACTTC
-	TRBJ2-7	TRBV15	13	-	CATSRERTYEQYF	TGTGCCACCAGCAGAGAGAGGACCTACGAGCAGTACTTC
few	TRBJ1-4	TRBV6-1	15	-	CASSVPLATNEKLFF	TGTGCCAGCAGTGTCCCCCTTGCAACTAATGAAAAACTGTTTTTT
-	TRBJ2-3	TRBV11-2	15	-	CASSLVAKTTDTQYF	TGTGCCAGCAGCTTAGTTGCCAAGACGACAGATACGCAGTATTTT
-	TRBJ1-2	TRBV25-1	15	-	CASSEPGAGGDGYTF	TGTGCCAGCAGTGAACCCGGTGCGGGAGGCGATGGCTACACCTTC
many	TRBJ2-5	TRBV29-1	14	TRBD1	CSVEGDRGGETQYF	TGCAGCGTTGAGGGGGACAGGGGAGGGGAGACCCAGTACTTC
many	TRBJ2-3	TRBV5-1	17	-	CASSLPGQGTSADTQYF	TGCGCCAGCAGCTTACCGGGACAGGGGACTAGCGCAGATACGCAGTATTTT
many	TRBJ2-5	TRBV15	15	TRBD2	CATTGTSGLQETQYF	TGTGCCACCACCGGGACTAGCGGGCTACAAGAGACCCAGTACTTC
-	TRBJ2-2	TRBV18	18	-	CASSPPNAGALNTGELFF	TGTGCCAGCTCACCACCTAACGCAGGGGCCCTGAACACCGGGGAGCTGTTTTTT
-	TRBJ2-3	TRBV27	16	-	CASSLRTLSSTDTQYF	TGTGCCAGCAGTTTAAGGACCTTATCAAGCACAGATACGCAGTATTTT
-	TRBJ1-2	TRBV19	12	-	CASSIGEGRYTF	TGTGCCAGTAGTATAGGGGAAGGGAGATACACCTTC
many	TRBJ2-2	TRBV2	14	TRBD2	CASRGTSGSGELFF	TGTGCCAGCAGGGGGACTAGCGGGAGCGGGGAGCTGTTTTTT
many	TRBJ2-3	TRBV13	15	-	CASSKVTGVADTQYF	TGTGCCAGCAGTAAAGTAACGGGAGTGGCGGATACGCAGTATTTT
-	TRBJ2-5	TRBV18	15	TRBD2	CASSPRLADQETQYF	TGTGCCAGCTCACCCCGACTAGCGGACCAAGAGACCCAGTACTTC
few	TRBJ1-1	TRBV24-1	12	-	CATSDLGGEAFF	TGTGCCACCAGTGATTTGGGGGGTGAAGCTTTCTTT
many	TRBJ2-6	TRBV15	16	-	CATSNQEVSGANVLTF	TGTGCCACCAGCAACCAGGAGGTATCGGGGGCCAACGTCCTGACTTTC
-	TRBJ2-7	TRBV18	15	TRBD1	CASSALGQGFNEQYF	TGTGCCAGCTCCGCCTTGGGACAGGGATTTAACGAGCAGTACTTC
-	TRBJ1-1	TRBV5-1	16	-	CASSLGTGYSGTEAFF	TGCGCCAGCAGCTTGGGTACAGGGTATTCGGGCACTGAAGCTTTCTTT
-	TRBJ2-2	TRBV11-1	12	-	CAARLVGGELFF	TGTGCCGCCCGCCTGGTCGGCGGGGAGCTGTTTTTT
-	TRBJ2-5	TRBV27	20	TRBD2	CVSSNLAGSLGLAGVETQYF	TGTGTCAGCAGCAACCTCGCGGGTTCATTAGGGCTAGCGGGAGTCGAGACCCAGTACTTC
few	TRBJ1-3	TRBV13	16	-	CASSLGTGFSGNTIYF	TGTGCCAGCAGCTTAGGGACAGGATTTTCTGGAAACACCATATATTTT
few	TRBJ1-5	TRBV4-1	14	-	CASSQAPSGQPQHF	TGCGCCAGCAGCCAAGCACCGTCGGGACAGCCCCAGCATTTT
few	TRBJ2-7	TRBV3-1	15	-	CASSQPGPVSSEQYF	TGTGCCAGCAGCCAACCGGGGCCGGTTTCCTCCGAGCAGTACTTC
many	TRBJ2-1	TRBV14	19	-	CASSQDRGTAYRSYNEQFF	TGTGCCAGCAGCCAAGATCGCGGGACTGCATACCGCTCCTACAATGAGCAGTTCTTC
many	TRBJ2-3	TRBV29-1	15	-	CSVARGAVGTDTQYF	TGCAGCGTTGCCCGCGGGGCGGTGGGCACAGATACGCAGTATTTT
many	TRBJ1-3	TRBV7-2	16	-	CASSLSTRDSGNTTYF	TGTGCCAGCAGCTTAAGTACCAGGGACTCTGGAAACACCACATATTTT